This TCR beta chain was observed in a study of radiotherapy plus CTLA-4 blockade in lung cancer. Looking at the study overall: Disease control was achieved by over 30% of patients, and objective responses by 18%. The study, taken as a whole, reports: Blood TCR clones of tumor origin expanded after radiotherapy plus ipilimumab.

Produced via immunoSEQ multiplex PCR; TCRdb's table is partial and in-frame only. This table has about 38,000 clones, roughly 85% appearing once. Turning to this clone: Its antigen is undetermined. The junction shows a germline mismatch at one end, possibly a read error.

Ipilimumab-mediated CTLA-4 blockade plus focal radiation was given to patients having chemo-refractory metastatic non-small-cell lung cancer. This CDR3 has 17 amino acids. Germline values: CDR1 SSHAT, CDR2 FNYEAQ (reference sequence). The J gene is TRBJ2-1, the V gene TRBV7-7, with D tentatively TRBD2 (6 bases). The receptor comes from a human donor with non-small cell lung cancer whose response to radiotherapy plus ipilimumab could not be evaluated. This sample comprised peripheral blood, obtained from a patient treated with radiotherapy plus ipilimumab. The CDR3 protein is CASSLRSGKHSYNEQFF. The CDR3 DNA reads TGTGCTAGCAGCTTACGTAGCGGAAAGCACTCCTACAATGAGCAGTTCTTC.